This TCR beta chain was identified in a study of persistence of HIV-infected CD4 T cells. In the study overall: A couple of participants gave one leukapheresis sample; others gave up to about 180 mL blood repeatedly.

Overall study results and limits: TCRbeta richness was lower in CMV- and Gag-responding cells than in anti-CD3/anti-CD28-responding cells.

The libraries were made with immunoSEQ version 4 in survey mode. TCRdb keeps only in-frame clones here, not all; method: immunoSEQ multiplex PCR. The sample holds more than 35,000 clones; approximately 93% are singletons and the top ten take under 2%. Between the trimmed V and J ends, which lost 5 bases and 7 bases, there was a span of 14 bases. The CDR3 runs 14 residues. CDR1 and CDR2 (germline): LNHDA, SQIVND (reference sequence). Details on this clone: Its cognate antigen is unknown.

Nonspecific anti-CD3/anti-CD28 bead stimulation represents the broad CD4+ T cell repertoire. Responding CD4+ T cells were sorted by upregulation of both CD40 ligand and CD69. PBMCs were depleted of CD8+ T cells before stimulation. The chain recombines TRBV19 with TRBJ2-2, with D possibly being TRBD1 (6 bases). Sequenced here: CD4+ T cells sorted from PBMCs after approximately 19-hour stimulation, sampled from a patient who received antiretroviral therapy. The clonotype was recovered from an adult man with HIV who was CMV-seropositive. The CDR3 is CASSPGQRGGELFF. CDR3 sequence (DNA): TGTGCCAGTAGTCCCGGACAGCGAGGCGGGGAGCTGTTTTTT.